These 15 T cell receptor beta chains were all obtained from the same sample, sequenced in a study of shared clonotypes between healthy human individuals. The assay was immunoSEQ multiplex PCR, and TCRdb's table has in-frame clones only and misses some. This table holds some 1,600,000 clones, 98% found once. The sequenced sample was naive CD4+ T cells sorted from blood. Noted subset: CD45RA+ positively selected. The receptor set was obtained from a man aged 30 to 45 in good health.

The V and J genes are TRBV19 and TRBJ1-1; the D is unclear. There are 14 residues in the CDR3. Germline V CDR1 and CDR2: LNHDA, SQIVND (reference sequence). The germline V and J ends were trimmed by 7 bases and 1 base, with 13 bases remaining between them. This chain's CDR3 is CASNRKGPNTEAFF. The CDR3, as DNA: TGTGCCAGTAATCGAAAGGGCCCGAACACTGAAGCTTTCTTT.

V gene TRBV18 combines with J gene TRBJ2-2; D is undetermined. The CDR3 runs 16 residues. Germline V lookup: CDR1 KGHSH, CDR2 LQKENI. V was cut by 6 bases and J by 0 bases, with 14 bases left in between. CDR3 protein: CASSLLDLANTGELFF. The CDR3 coding sequence is TGTGCCAGCTCCCTGCTAGATCTCGCGAACACCGGGGAGCTGTTTTTT.

In this sample, this clone turned up once. The chain links TRBV6-1 to TRBJ2-7; 10 nucleotides agree with TRBD1. Germline V gene lookup returns CDR1 MNHNS and CDR2 SASEGT. CDR3 length: 14 amino acids. V was pared by 4 bases and J by 3 bases, with 3 bases of the junction left unmatched. The CDR3 DNA is TGTGCCAGCAGTGTCCGGACAGGGGGCTACGAGCAGTACTTC. This gives the protein CASSVRTGGYEQYF.

The chain is built from TRBV28 and TRBJ1-2; D gene uncertain. The CDR3 sequence is 13 residues long. The V gene lost 8 bases and the J gene lost 4 bases, with 14 bases spanning the gap. Germline CDR1 is MDHEN and CDR2 is SYDVKM. CDR3 sequence: CASRNNYGYGYTF. CDR3 in DNA: TGTGCCAGCCGGAATAATTACGGCTATGGCTACACCTTC.

V usage is TRBV29-1 and J usage is TRBJ1-1; D perhaps matches TRBD1 (5 bases). CDR3 size: 13 residues. The V gene's germline CDR1 is SQVTM and CDR2 ANQGSEA. V was cut by 6 bases and J by 1 base, with 12 bases left in between. The CDR3 protein is CSVVAQGNTEAFF. The CDR3 DNA sequence: TGCAGCGTGGTCGCCCAGGGGAACACTGAAGCTTTCTTT.

The rearrangement links TRBV14 to TRBJ1-1; possibly TRBD1 for D (6 bases). CDR1 and CDR2 (germline): SGHDN, FVKESK. The length of the CDR3 is 14 residues. V lost 3 bases and J 7 bases, leaving 15 bases between the germline ends. This CDR3 is CASSHDPNRVEAFF. CDR3 in DNA: TGTGCCAGCAGCCATGACCCCAACAGGGTTGAAGCTTTCTTT.

The rearrangement links TRBV28 to TRBJ1-5, with D uncertain. Germline V CDR1 and CDR2: MDHEN, SYDVKM. The CDR3 spans 13 residues. V lost 6 bases and J lost 6, with 12 bases in between. CDR3: CASSHLPVQPQHF. The CDR3 region has the DNA TGTGCCAGCAGCCACTTACCAGTTCAGCCCCAGCATTTT.

V is TRBV10-3 and J is TRBJ2-7; 13 nucleotides agree with TRBD2. From germline, CDR1 is ENHRY and CDR2 SYGVKD. The CDR3 runs 17 residues. The J segment lost 7 bases and the V segment lost 1 base, leaving 10 bases of the junction unmatched. The CDR3 sequence is CAISELVGTSGTGEQYF. DNA for the CDR3: TGTGCCATCAGTGAGTTGGTTGGGACTAGCGGGACTGGAGAGCAGTACTTC.

This clone was counted once. CDR3 amino acids: CAISVGEAGVRNEQYF. CDR3 sequence (DNA): TGTGCCATCAGTGTCGGGGAAGCGGGAGTCCGCAACGAGCAGTACTTC. The V gene is TRBV10-3, the J gene TRBJ2-7, with TRBD2 identical over 8 bases. Germline loops: CDR1 ENHRY, CDR2 SYGVKD. This CDR3 spans 16 amino acids. V was pared by 4 bases and J by 5 bases, with 13 bases of the junction left unmatched.

The chain carries TRBV19 and TRBJ2-1; 7 nucleotides align to TRBD1. The ends lost 6 bases at V and 8 bases at J; junction bases unmatched: 13. CDR1 is LNHDA, CDR2 SQIVND, per germline (reference sequence). The CDR3 covers 15 residues. The CDR3 is CASSPDRVVVYEQFF. The CDR3 nucleotides are TGTGCCAGTAGCCCCGACAGGGTGGTGGTATATGAGCAGTTCTTC. The entire variable domain, with the rest obtained from reference TRBV19 and TRBJ2-1, is as follows: DGGITQSPKYLFRKEGQNVTLSCEQNLNHDAMYWYRQDPGQGLRLIYYSQIVNDFQKGDIAEGYSVSREKKESFPLTVTSAQKNPTAFYLCASSPDRVVVYEQFFGPGTRLTVL.

V is TRBV28 and J is TRBJ2-6; 9 bases match TRBD1. Germline-derived CDR1 and CDR2 are MDHEN and SYDVKM. With V trimmed by 4 bases and J by 0 bases, 7 bases remained unmatched. The length of the CDR3 is 18 residues. CDR3 DNA sequence: TGTGCCAGCAGTTATTCGGGACAGGGAAACTCTGGGGCCAACGTCCTGACTTTC. Its protein product is CASSYSGQGNSGANVLTF.

The chain carries TRBV5-1 and TRBJ1-1; D gene uncertain. The germline CDR1 and CDR2 sequences are SGHRS and YFSETQ. CDR3 length: 12 residues. V gave up 5 bases and J gave up 7 bases, with 12 bases separating them. The CDR3 region is CASRQQWDEAFF. For the CDR3, the DNA is TGCGCCAGCAGGCAACAGTGGGATGAAGCTTTCTTT.

V is TRBV7-9 and J is TRBJ2-7; 7 nucleotides match TRBD1. V shed 2 bases, J shed 4 bases, and the junction held 11 bases outside the gene matches. Germline-derived CDR1 and CDR2 are SEHNR and FQNEAQ (reference sequence). The CDR3 is made up of 16 amino acids. CDR3 in DNA: TGTGCCAGCAGCTTATTTAGGGGGCTTGGGATGTACGAGCAGTACTTC. Translated, it gives CASSLFRGLGMYEQYF.

The rearrangement links TRBV6-5 to TRBJ2-2; D is perhaps TRBD1 (5 bases). Deletions cut 1 base from V and 2 bases from J, with 11 bases between. Germline values: CDR1 MNHEY, CDR2 SVGAGI. This CDR3 spans 16 amino acids. The chain's CDR3 is CASSYLGDTNTGELFF. The CDR3 DNA reads TGTGCCAGCAGTTACTTAGGGGATACTAACACCGGGGAGCTGTTTTTT.

The rearrangement joins TRBV5-1 to TRBJ2-7, with 8 bases identical to TRBD1. The junction had 10 bases not matched to a gene; V was cut back by 1 base and J by 4 bases. CDR3 size: 16 residues. Germline values: CDR1 SGHRS, CDR2 YFSETQ. Here the CDR3 reads CASSLRGTGIGYEQYF. The CDR3 DNA reads as TGCGCCAGCAGCTTGCGTGGGACAGGAATCGGATACGAGCAGTACTTC.